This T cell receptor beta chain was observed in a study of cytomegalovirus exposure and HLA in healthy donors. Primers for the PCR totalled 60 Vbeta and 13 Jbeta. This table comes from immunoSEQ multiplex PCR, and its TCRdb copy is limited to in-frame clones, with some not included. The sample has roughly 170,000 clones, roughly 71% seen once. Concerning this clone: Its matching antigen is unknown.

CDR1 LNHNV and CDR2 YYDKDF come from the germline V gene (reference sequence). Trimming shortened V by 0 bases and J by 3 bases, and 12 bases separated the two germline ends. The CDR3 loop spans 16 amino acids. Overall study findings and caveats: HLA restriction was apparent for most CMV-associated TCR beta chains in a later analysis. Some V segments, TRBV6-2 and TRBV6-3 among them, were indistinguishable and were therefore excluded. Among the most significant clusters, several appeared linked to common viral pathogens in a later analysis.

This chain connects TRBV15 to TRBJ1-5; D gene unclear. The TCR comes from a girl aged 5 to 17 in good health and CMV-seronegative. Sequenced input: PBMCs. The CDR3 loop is CATSRDRQAYNQPQHF. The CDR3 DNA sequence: TGTGCCACCAGCAGAGATCGACAAGCCTACAATCAGCCCCAGCATTTT.